The 22 T cell receptor beta chains given below trace back to one sample, sequenced in a study of T cells in localized non-small cell lung cancer. Repertoires were generated with immunoSEQ multiplex PCR, while TCRdb's copy carries only in-frame clones and drops some. This sample has fewer than 3,000 clones; more than 20% occur once, and the top ten carry 10%. This material consisted of normal lung tissue next to the tumor, taken before any cancer treatment. The receptors originated from a male donor at least 60 years old with stage I squamous cell lung carcinoma.

This clone is labeled large. The chain is built from TRBV4-1 and TRBJ1-1; D gene unclear. Germline assignment: CDR1 MGHRA and CDR2 YSYEKL. The CDR3 extends over 14 amino acids. Trimming stripped 4 bases from V and 0 bases from J, with 9 bases between. CDR3 bases: TGCGCCAGCAGCCGAGAGGTGGTGAACACTGAAGCTTTCTTT. Protein sequence: CASSREVVNTEAFF.

The genes are TRBV6-8 and TRBJ1-2; D remains ambiguous. The CDR3 extends over 14 amino acids. Germline lookup yields CDR1 MNHGY and CDR2 SAAAGT. Trimming pared 7 bases from V and 0 bases from J, leaving 12 bases between. CDR3 in amino acids: CASMRESTNYGYTF. DNA for the CDR3: TGTGCCAGCATGAGGGAGAGCACTAACTATGGCTACACCTTC.

This clone was seen a handful of times. This sequence joins TRBV11-3 and TRBJ2-3, with D perhaps matching TRBD1 or TRBD2 (5 bases each). CDR1 and CDR2 from the germline V gene are SGHNT and YENEEA. The CDR3 sequence is 19 residues long. Trimming cost V 5 bases and J 1 base, with 25 bases left between them. CDR3 nucleotide sequence: TGTGCCAGCAGCCGCCAAGGGCTCAGCGGCCGGACACGCACAGATACGCAGTATTTT. Translated: CASSRQGLSGRTRTDTQYF. Filled out from reference TRBV11-3 and TRBJ2-3, the complete variable domain reads EAGVVQSPRYKIIEKKQPVAFWCNPISGHNTLYWYLQNLGQGPELLIRYENEEAVDDSQLPKDRFSAERLKGVDSTLKIQPAELGDSAVYLCASSRQGLSGRTRTDTQYFGPGTRLTVL.

CDR3 bases: TGTGCCGTAGGGGACCCGCGGCTCGGGAAACTGTTTTTT. Its translation is CAVGDPRLGKLFF. J is TRBJ1-4 and V is TRBV2; D is perhaps TRBD1 (5 bases). CDR3 length: 13 amino acids. The germline CDR1 and CDR2 sequences are SNHLY and FYNNEI. V shed 11 bases and J shed 11 bases, with 21 bases lying between them.

Turning to this clone: The same CDR3 is also encoded by other DNA sequences in this sample. The V call is TRBV19, the J call TRBJ1-2; 7 bases are a match to TRBD1. The junction had 6 bases not matched to a gene; V was cut back by 10 bases and J by 1 base. The CDR3 consists of 13 residues. Germline V CDR1 and CDR2: LNHDA, SQIVND (reference sequence). As DNA, the CDR3 is TGTGCCACCAGGGGGTCTCTTAACTATGGCTACACCTTC. Amino acids: CATRGSLNYGYTF.

By share, this clone ranks as medium-sized. The V gene is TRBV6-8, the J gene TRBJ2-7; tentative D call: TRBD2 (5 bases). Germline assignment: CDR1 MNHGY and CDR2 SAAAGT. Trimming took 6 bases from V and 6 from J, leaving 18 bases between them. CDR3 length: 14 amino acids. Written as DNA, the CDR3 is TGTGCCAGCAGCCCCCTCCGGACTGGCGGCGAGCAGTACTTC. Translation: CASSPLRTGGEQYF.

This clone has a handful of counts. The chain uses TRBV5-1 and TRBJ2-1, with 11 bases fitting TRBD2. The length of the CDR3 is 17 residues. Germline loops: CDR1 SGHRS, CDR2 YFSETQ. The ends lost 4 bases at V and 2 bases at J; junction bases unmatched: 8. This CDR3 reads CASSLEPGLAAYNEQFF. Written as DNA, the CDR3 is TGCGCCAGCAGCCTGGAGCCGGGACTAGCGGCCTACAATGAGCAGTTCTTC.

The CDR3 coding sequence is TGCGCCAGCAGCTTGGGGGGCCAGGAGCCTTGGAGCAATCAGCCCCAGCATTTT. It is translated as CASSLGGQEPWSNQPQHF. This chain joins TRBV5-1 and TRBJ1-5, with a tentative D call TRBD1 (5 bases). Germline CDR1 is SGHRS and CDR2 is YFSETQ. This CDR3 has 18 amino acids. The germline V and J ends were trimmed by 0 bases and 1 base, with 17 bases remaining between them.

This clone has more than one count but fewer than ten. CDR3 sequence: CATSRDYQGSYEQYF. CDR3 DNA sequence: TGTGCCACCAGCAGAGATTATCAGGGTTCCTACGAGCAGTACTTC. The chain carries TRBV15 and TRBJ2-7; tentatively, D is TRBD1 (5 bases). Germline CDR1 LNHNV, CDR2 YYDKDF (reference sequence). Trimming removed 0 bases at V and 1 base at J, with 10 bases between. The CDR3 runs to 15 residues. Drawing the rest from reference TRBV15 and TRBJ2-7, the complete variable domain is DAMVIQNPRYQVTQFGKPVTLSCSQTLNHNVMYWYQQKSSQAPKLLFHYYDKDFNNEADTPDNFQSRRPNTSFCFLDIRSPGLGDTAMYLCATSRDYQGSYEQYFGPGTRLTVT.

This chain connects TRBV9 to TRBJ2-7; 7 bases line up with TRBD1. V lost 5 bases to trimming and J lost 7 bases; unmatched junction nucleotides: 6. CDR3 length equals 12 residues. Germline assignment: CDR1 SGDLS and CDR2 YYNGEE. CDR3 nucleotide sequence: TGTGCCAGCAGGCGACAGGGTGGGGAGCAGTACTTC. It specifies CASRRQGGEQYF. Based on the CDR3 plus reference TRBV9 and TRBJ2-7, the full variable domain is DSGVTQTPKHLITATGQRVTLRCSPRSGDLSVYWYQQSLDQGLQFLIQYYNGEERAKGNILERFSAQQFPDLHSELNLSSLELGDSALYFCASRRQGGEQYFGPGTRLTVT.

The chain joins TRBV4-1 to TRBJ1-4, with D uncertain. CDR3 size: 15 residues. V was pared by 4 bases and J by 7 bases, with 16 bases between. Per the germline V gene, CDR1 is MGHRA and CDR2 is YSYEKL. CDR3 coding DNA: TGCGCCAGCAGCCCCGTAGGTGGTCGGATTGAAAAACTGTTTTTT. This translates into CASSPVGGRIEKLFF.

The V gene is TRBV14, the J gene TRBJ2-7; 13 nucleotides match TRBD2. The V segment lost 4 bases and the J segment 3 bases; nucleotides outside the gene matches: 3. Germline loops: CDR1 SGHDN, CDR2 FVKESK. CDR3 size: 15 residues. For the CDR3, the DNA is TGTGCCAGCAGCCCGGGACTAGCGGGGAACTACGAGCAGTACTTC. It is translated as CASSPGLAGNYEQYF.

This clone is classed as large. The rearrangement links TRBV6-8 to TRBJ2-7; 9 bases map to TRBD2. This CDR3 spans 16 amino acids. V shed 6 bases, J shed 0 bases, and the junction held 9 bases outside the gene matches. Germline assignment: CDR1 MNHGY and CDR2 SAAAGT. As DNA, the CDR3 is TGTGCCAGCAGAATAAGCGGGGGGCCCAGCTCCTACGAGCAGTACTTC. Translation: CASRISGGPSSYEQYF.

This clone was counted between two and nine times. The chain has TRBV2 and TRBJ2-3; D gene unclear. The CDR3 consists of 12 residues. Germline loops: CDR1 SNHLY, CDR2 FYNNEI. V was pared by 2 bases and J by 10 bases, with 10 bases between. The CDR3 nucleotides read TGTGCCAGCAGTGAAAGCCCTAGGGCGCAGTATTTT. It codes for CASSESPRAQYF. The full variable domain, its missing parts supplied by reference TRBV2 and TRBJ2-3, is EPEVTQTPSHQVTQMGQEVILRCVPISNHLYFYWYRQILGQKVEFLVSFYNNEISEKSEIFDDQFSVERPDGSNFTLKIRSTKLEDSAMYFCASSESPRAQYFGPGTRLTVL.

CDR3 in amino acids: CASSLTGAPGANVLTF. The CDR3, as DNA: TGTGCCAGCAGCTTAACAGGGGCTCCTGGGGCCAACGTCCTGACTTTC. This chain links TRBV7-5 with TRBJ2-6; the table's D call, TRBD1, has no DNA check behind it. TRBV7-5 is classified as a pseudogene. There are 16 residues in the CDR3.

The V gene is TRBV9, the J gene TRBJ2-5, with TRBD2 identical over 7 bases. The ends lost 0 bases at V and 9 bases at J; junction bases unmatched: 8. This CDR3 region has 14 residues. Germline V gives CDR1 SGDLS, CDR2 YYNGEE. The CDR3 spells CASSVEPRGRAQYF. In DNA form, the CDR3 reads TGTGCCAGCAGCGTAGAACCCCGGGGGAGGGCCCAGTACTTC.

This rearrangement joins TRBV12-5 to TRBJ2-5; no reliable D call. The CDR3 has 12 residues. From germline, CDR1 is LGHNT and CDR2 FRNRAP. Trimming stripped 7 bases from V and 4 bases from J, with 10 bases between. The CDR3 region has the DNA TGTGCTAGTGCTAGGGTCGGAGAGACCCAGTACTTC. Its protein is CASARVGETQYF.

The gene calls are TRBV9 and TRBJ2-2; no firm D call. The germline V and J ends were trimmed by 0 bases and 7 bases, with 4 bases remaining between them. This CDR3 spans 12 amino acids. Germline-derived CDR1 and CDR2 are SGDLS and YYNGEE. The CDR3 nucleotides read TGTGCCAGCAGCGTAGCCGACGGGGAGCTGTTTTTT. Translation gives CASSVADGELFF. The full variable domain, its missing parts supplied by reference TRBV9 and TRBJ2-2, is DSGVTQTPKHLITATGQRVTLRCSPRSGDLSVYWYQQSLDQGLQFLIQYYNGEERAKGNILERFSAQQFPDLHSELNLSSLELGDSALYFCASSVADGELFFGEGSRLTVL.

The sample holds a few counts of this clone. The gene calls are TRBV14 and TRBJ2-1, with no clear D. Per germline, CDR1 SGHDN and CDR2 FVKESK. This CDR3 comprises 11 residues. The V gene lost 5 bases and the J gene lost 4 bases, with 3 bases spanning the gap. The CDR3 DNA reads TGTGCCAGCAGCTTTTACAATGAGCAGTTCTTC. The encoded protein is CASSFYNEQFF.

The chain has TRBV15 and TRBJ2-1; D is ambiguous. The CDR3 consists of 14 residues. Germline V gene data show CDR1 as LNHNV and CDR2 as YYDKDF (reference sequence). Trimming pared 8 bases from V and 2 bases from J, leaving 13 bases between. The CDR3 reads CATASTFAYNEQFF. The CDR3 DNA is TGTGCCACCGCTTCGACTTTCGCCTACAATGAGCAGTTCTTC.

The V call is TRBV19, the J call TRBJ2-3, with TRBD2 matching over 7 bases. This CDR3 comprises 15 residues. The J segment lost 1 base and the V segment lost 7 bases, leaving 8 bases of the junction unmatched. The germline V gene has CDR1 LNHDA and CDR2 SQIVND (reference sequence). The CDR3 coding sequence is TGTGCCAGTAAGGTGGGGAGCGGGGGCACAGATACGCAGTATTTT. It specifies CASKVGSGGTDTQYF.

V is TRBV29-1 and J is TRBJ1-6, with unresolved D. The CDR3 consists of 12 residues. Germline values: CDR1 SQVTM, CDR2 ANQGSEA. V dropped 6 bases and J dropped 6 bases, with 9 bases sitting between them. The CDR3 sequence: CSVGEGNSPLHF. CDR3 coding DNA: TGCAGCGTCGGAGAGGGTAATTCACCCCTCCACTTT.